The source of this TCR beta chain is a study of T cell responses to AZD1222 COVID-19 vaccine. About this clone: Its antigen is still unknown.

V was clipped by 5 bases and J by 0 bases, with 5 bases between them. The V gene's germline CDR1 is SEHNR and CDR2 FQNEAQ (reference sequence). This CDR3 has 13 residues. Study-wide findings and caveats: Seropositive at baseline were only six AZD1222 recipients. All repertoire sampling was performed exclusively after the peak T cell response.

Sequenced by immunoSEQ multiplex PCR; TCRdb stores in-frame clones only, minus some. The sample holds about 130,000 clones, about nine tenths seen once. The TCR sequence derives from an adult in good health. The chain uses TRBV7-9 and TRBJ1-3; D gene uncertain. This specimen was peripheral blood, taken on day 0 of AZD1222 vaccination. The CDR3 nucleotides read TGTGCCAGCAGCCAAGACTCTGGAAACACCATATATTTT. This codes for CASSQDSGNTIYF.